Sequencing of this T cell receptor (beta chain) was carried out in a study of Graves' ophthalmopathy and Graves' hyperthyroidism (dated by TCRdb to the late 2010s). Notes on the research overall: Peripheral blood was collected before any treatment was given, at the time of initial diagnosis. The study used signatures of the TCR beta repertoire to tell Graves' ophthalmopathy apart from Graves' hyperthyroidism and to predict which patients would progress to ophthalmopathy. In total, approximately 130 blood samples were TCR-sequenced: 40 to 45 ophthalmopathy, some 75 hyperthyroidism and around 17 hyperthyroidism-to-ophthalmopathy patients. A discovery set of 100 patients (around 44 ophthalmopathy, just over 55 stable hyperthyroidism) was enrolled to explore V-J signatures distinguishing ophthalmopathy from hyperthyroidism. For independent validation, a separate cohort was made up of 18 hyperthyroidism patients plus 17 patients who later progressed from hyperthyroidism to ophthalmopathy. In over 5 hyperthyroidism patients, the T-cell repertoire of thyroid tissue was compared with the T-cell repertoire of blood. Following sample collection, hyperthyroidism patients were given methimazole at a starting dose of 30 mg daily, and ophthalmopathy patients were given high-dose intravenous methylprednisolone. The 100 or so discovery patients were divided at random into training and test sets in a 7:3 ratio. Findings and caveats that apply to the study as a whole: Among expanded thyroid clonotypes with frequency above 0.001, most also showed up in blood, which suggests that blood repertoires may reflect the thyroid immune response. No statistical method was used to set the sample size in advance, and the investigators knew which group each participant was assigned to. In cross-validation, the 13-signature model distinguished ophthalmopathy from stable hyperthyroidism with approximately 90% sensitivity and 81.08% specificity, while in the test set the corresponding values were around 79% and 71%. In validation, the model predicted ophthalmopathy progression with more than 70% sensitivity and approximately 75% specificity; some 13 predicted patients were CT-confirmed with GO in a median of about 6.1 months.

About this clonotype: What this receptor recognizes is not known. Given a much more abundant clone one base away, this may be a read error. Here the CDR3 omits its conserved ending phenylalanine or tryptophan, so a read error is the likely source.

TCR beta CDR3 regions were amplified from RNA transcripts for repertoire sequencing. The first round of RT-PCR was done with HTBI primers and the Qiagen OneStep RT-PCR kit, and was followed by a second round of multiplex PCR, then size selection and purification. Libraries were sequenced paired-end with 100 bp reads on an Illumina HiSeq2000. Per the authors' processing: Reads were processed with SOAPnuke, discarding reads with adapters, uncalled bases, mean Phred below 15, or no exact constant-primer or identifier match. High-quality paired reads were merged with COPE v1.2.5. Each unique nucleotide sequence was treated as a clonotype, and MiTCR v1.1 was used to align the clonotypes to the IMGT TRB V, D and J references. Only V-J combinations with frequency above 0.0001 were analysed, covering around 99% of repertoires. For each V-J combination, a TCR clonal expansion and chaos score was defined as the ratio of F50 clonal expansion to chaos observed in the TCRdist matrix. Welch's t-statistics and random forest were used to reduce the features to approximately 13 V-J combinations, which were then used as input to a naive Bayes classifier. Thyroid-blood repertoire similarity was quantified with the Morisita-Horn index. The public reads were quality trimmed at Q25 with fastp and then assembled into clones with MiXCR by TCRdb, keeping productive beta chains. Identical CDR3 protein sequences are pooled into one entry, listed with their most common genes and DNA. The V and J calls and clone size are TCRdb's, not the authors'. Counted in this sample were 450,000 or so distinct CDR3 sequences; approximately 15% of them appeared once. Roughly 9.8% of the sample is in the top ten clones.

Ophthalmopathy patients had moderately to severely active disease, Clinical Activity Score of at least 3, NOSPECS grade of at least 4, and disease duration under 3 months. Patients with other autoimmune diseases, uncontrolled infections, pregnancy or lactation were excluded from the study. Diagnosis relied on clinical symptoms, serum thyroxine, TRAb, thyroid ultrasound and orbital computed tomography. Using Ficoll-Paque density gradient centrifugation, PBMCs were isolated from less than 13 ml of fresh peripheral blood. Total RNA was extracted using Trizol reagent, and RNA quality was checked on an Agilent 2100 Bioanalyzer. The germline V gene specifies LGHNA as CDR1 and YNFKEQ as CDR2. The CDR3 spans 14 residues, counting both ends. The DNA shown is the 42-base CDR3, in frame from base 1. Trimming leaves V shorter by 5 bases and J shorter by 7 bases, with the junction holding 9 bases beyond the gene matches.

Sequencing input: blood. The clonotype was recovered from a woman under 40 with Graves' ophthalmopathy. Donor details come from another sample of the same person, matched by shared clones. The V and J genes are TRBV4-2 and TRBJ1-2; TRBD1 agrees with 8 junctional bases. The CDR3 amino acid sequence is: CASSKALTGAGYTL. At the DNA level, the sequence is TGTGCCAGCAGCAAAGCACTGACAGGGGCTGGCTACACCTTG.